This T cell receptor (beta chain) was captured in a study of blood T cell repertoires in COVID-19. V gave up 2 bases and J gave up 4 bases; unmatched junction bases: 5. Germline CDR1 SNHLY, CDR2 FYNNEI. The CDR3 is 14 residues long. Data came from immunoSEQ multiplex PCR; TCRdb stores just in-frame clones and leaves some out. The repertoire holds about 240,000 clones, with approximately 80% as singletons. The chain is built from TRBV2 and TRBJ2-7; 7 bases agree with TRBD1. Input material: peripheral blood. This TCR derives from a woman older than 75 with acute or convalescent COVID-19. CDR3 residues: CASSEPRGSYEQYF. Here the CDR3 DNA reads TGTGCCAGCAGTGAACCCAGGGGGTCGTACGAGCAGTACTTC. Supplemented by reference TRBV2 and TRBJ2-7, the full variable domain reads EPEVTQTPSHQVTQMGQEVILRCVPISNHLYFYWYRQILGQKVEFLVSFYNNEISEKSEIFDDQFSVERPDGSNFTLKIRSTKLEDSAMYFCASSEPRGSYEQYFGPGTRLTVT.